This TCR beta chain was obtained from a study of CD8 T cells in ankylosing spondylitis. The CDR3 is 13 residues long. V shed 5 bases and J shed 0 bases, with 7 bases lying between them. Per germline, CDR1 MNHNS and CDR2 SASEGT. One entry per CDR3 protein results from TCRdb running MiXCR on the 5' RACE reads. The sample holds about 340,000 distinct CDR3 sequences, around 15% seen once. The receptor was isolated from a male donor with ankylosing spondylitis or in good health (not recorded which). Material: blood, either unsorted or a sorted T cell fraction (not recorded which). J is TRBJ2-5 and V is TRBV6-1; D gene unclear. The CDR3 protein is CASSPRDQETQYF. The DNA for the CDR3 is TGTGCCAGCAGTCCTAGAGACCAAGAGACCCAGTACTTC.